This T cell receptor beta chain was found in a study of blood T cell repertoires in COVID-19. Trimming removed 3 bases from V and 6 bases from J; junction bases left unmatched: 5. The CDR3 runs 14 residues. CDR1 is SNHLY and CDR2 is FYNNEI in the germline V gene. Method: immunoSEQ multiplex PCR; TCRdb's copy keeps in-frame clones and lacks some. The profile covers 150,000 to 200,000 clones, with approximately 80% appearing a single time and around 6% taken by the ten largest. Those who participated ranged in age from roughly 18 to 90 years and resided in roughly 26 US areas. The source of this sequence is a man aged 35-49 years who had recovered from COVID-19. Sequencing was performed on PBMCs or T cells enriched from blood (not recorded which). The chain has TRBV2 and TRBJ2-3; 8 bases are a match to TRBD2. CDR3 DNA sequence: TGTGCCAGCAGTGATGGCGCGGGGGGCGATACGCAGTATTTT. Protein product: CASSDGAGGDTQYF.